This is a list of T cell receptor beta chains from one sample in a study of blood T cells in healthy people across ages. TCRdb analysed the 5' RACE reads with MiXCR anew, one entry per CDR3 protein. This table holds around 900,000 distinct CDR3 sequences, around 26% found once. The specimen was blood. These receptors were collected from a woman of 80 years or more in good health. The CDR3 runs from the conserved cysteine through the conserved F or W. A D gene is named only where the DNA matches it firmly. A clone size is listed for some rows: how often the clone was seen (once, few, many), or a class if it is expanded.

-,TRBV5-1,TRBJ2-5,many,CASSSVGTLETQYF,TGCGCCAGCAGCTCAGTAGGAACTTTGGAGACCCAGTACTTC
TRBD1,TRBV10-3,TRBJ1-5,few,CAIRDRNSNQPQHF,TGTGCCATCAGGGACAGGAATAGCAATCAGCCCCAGCATTTT
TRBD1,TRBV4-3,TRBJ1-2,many,CASSQGTGDVYGYTF,TGCGCCAGCAGCCAAGGGACAGGGGACGTCTATGGCTACACCTTC
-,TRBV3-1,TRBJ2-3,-,CASSPSTKPDTQYF,TGTGCCAGCAGCCCATCCACCAAACCAGATACGCAGTATTTT
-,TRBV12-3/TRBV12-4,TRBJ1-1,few,CASNLNTEAFF,TGTGCCAGCAATTTGAACACTGAAGCTTTCTTT
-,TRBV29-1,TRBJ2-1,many,CSVVGGQGQFF,TGCAGCGTTGTGGGGGGGCAAGGGCAGTTCTTC
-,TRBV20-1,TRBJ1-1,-,CSARDQFTEAFF,TGCAGTGCTAGAGATCAGTTCACCGAAGCTTTCTTT
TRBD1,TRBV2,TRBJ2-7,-,CASSYGTGESYEQYF,TGTGCCAGCAGTTACGGGACAGGGGAGAGCTACGAGCAGTACTTC
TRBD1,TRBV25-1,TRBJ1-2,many,CASEDRVGYGYTF,TGTGCCAGCGAGGACAGGGTGGGGTATGGCTACACCTTC
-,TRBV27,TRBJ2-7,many,CASSSPPTVKRTSSYEQYF,TGTGCCAGCAGTTCCCCCCCCACAGTTAAACGAACGAGCTCCTACGAGCAGTACTTC
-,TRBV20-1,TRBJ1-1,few,CSARKGAVNTEAFF,TGCAGTGCTAGAAAGGGTGCGGTGAACACTGAAGCTTTCTTT
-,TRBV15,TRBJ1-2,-,CATSRDRAVYGYTF,TGTGCCACCAGCAGAGATAGGGCCGTCTATGGCTACACCTTC
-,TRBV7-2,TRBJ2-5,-,CASSTDRGWETQYF,TGTGCCAGCAGCACTGATAGGGGGTGGGAGACCCAGTACTTC
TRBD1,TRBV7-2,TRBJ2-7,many,CASSFTGGPYEQYF,TGTGCCAGCAGCTTCACAGGGGGCCCCTACGAGCAGTACTTC
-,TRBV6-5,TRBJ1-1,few,CARPNTGGPTEAFF,TGTGCCAGGCCCAACACGGGGGGGCCGACTGAAGCTTTCTTT
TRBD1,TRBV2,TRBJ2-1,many,CAGGQDSYNEQFF,TGTGCCGGGGGACAGGACTCCTACAATGAGCAGTTCTTC
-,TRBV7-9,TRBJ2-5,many,CASSLQGTGETQYF,TGTGCCAGCAGCTTACAGGGTACGGGGGAGACCCAGTACTTC
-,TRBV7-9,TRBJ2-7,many,CASSSTDGDEQYF,TGTGCCAGCAGCTCGACCGACGGGGACGAGCAGTACTTC
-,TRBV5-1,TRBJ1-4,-,CVSSWRTGSEKLFF,TGCGTCAGCAGCTGGAGAACAGGGTCTGAAAAACTGTTTTTT
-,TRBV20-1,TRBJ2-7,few,CSARDIDRRNEQYF,TGCAGTGCTAGAGATATTGACAGGAGGAACGAGCAGTACTTC
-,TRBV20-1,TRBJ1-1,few,CSARGGVRGNTEAFF,TGCAGTGCTAGGGGAGGGGTGCGGGGGAACACTGAAGCTTTCTTT
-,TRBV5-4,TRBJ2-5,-,CASSIPFGEETQYF,TGTGCCAGCAGCATCCCTTTCGGGGAGGAGACCCAGTACTTC
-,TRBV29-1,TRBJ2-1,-,CSVARAADEQFF,TGCAGCGTTGCCCGGGCAGCCGATGAGCAGTTCTTC
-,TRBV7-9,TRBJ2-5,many,CASSLIWGGETQYF,TGTGCCAGCAGCTTAATCTGGGGAGGAGAGACCCAGTACTTC